What follows is one TCR beta chain and its context. CDR3 length equals 11 residues. From germline, CDR1 is GTSNPN and CDR2 SVGIG (reference sequence). Trimming took off 7 bases at V and 3 bases at J, with 9 bases between the two ends. The authors reverse transcribed roughly 0.5 to 1 ug RNA with random hexamers. Via MiXCR, TCRdb re-called the immunoSEQ multiplex PCR reads, giving one row per CDR3 protein. The repertoire holds 150,000 to 200,000 distinct CDR3 sequences, with nearly 97% as singletons. The sample comes from a study of CD8 T cells in Susac syndrome. Study in general: There were Susac syndrome patients who were therapy-naive at blood draw, others on corticosteroids, and others on intravenous immunoglobulin alone.

TCR beta sequences were obtained from blood CD8+ and CD4+ T cells. Sequencing was carried out using CD4+ T cells from PBMCs. The V and J genes are TRBV30 and TRBJ1-2, with a tentative D call TRBD1 (6 bases). This TCR came from a human donor with Susac syndrome. This CDR3 reads CASRQDYGYTF. CDR3 coding DNA: TGTGCCTCAAGACAGGACTATGGCTACACCTTC.